Listed below are T cell receptor beta chains from one sample, sequenced in a study of T-cell memory formation after mild COVID-19. TCRdb called the 5' RACE reads again in MiXCR, with one record for every CDR3 protein. Among approximately 450,000 distinct CDR3 sequences listed, approximately 18% were seen once. Sample: PBMCs or a T cell subset sorted from them (not recorded which). The receptors originated from an adult woman who had mild COVID-19 (a few samples of this study predate the infection). Cell type and time point are not known. The CDR3 runs from the conserved cysteine through the conserved F or W. A D gene is named only where the DNA matches it firmly. Rows give clone size only sometimes, using once, few, many, or a class for an expanded clone.

clone size: NA
V gene: TRBV7-6
D gene: NA
J gene: TRBJ1-4
CDR3 DNA: TGTGCCAGCAGCTTATCTCCCAACGACAGAGGGGAAAAACTGTTTTTT
CDR3 protein: CASSLSPNDRGEKLFF

clone size: few
V gene: TRBV5-4
D gene: NA
J gene: TRBJ1-2
CDR3 DNA: TGTGCCAGCAGCTCGAACAGGGCCTTCTATGGCTACACCTTC
CDR3 protein: CASSSNRAFYGYTF

clone size: NA
V gene: TRBV25-1
D gene: TRBD2
J gene: TRBJ2-2
CDR3 DNA: TGTGCCAGCATAAGTGCGGGGGAGCCCCCCGTGGAGCTGTTTTTT
CDR3 protein: CASISAGEPPVELFF

clone size: NA
V gene: TRBV4-3
D gene: TRBD2
J gene: TRBJ2-1
CDR3 DNA: TGCGCCAGCAGCCAGGGTGTGGACATAGCGGGAGTTAACAATGAGCAGTTCTTC
CDR3 protein: CASSQGVDIAGVNNEQFF

clone size: few
V gene: TRBV6-5
D gene: TRBD1
J gene: TRBJ2-1
CDR3 DNA: TGTGCCAGCAGGTACCGGGACAGGGTCGACAATGAGCAGTTCTTC
CDR3 protein: CASRYRDRVDNEQFF

clone size: many
V gene: TRBV4-1
D gene: NA
J gene: TRBJ1-1
CDR3 DNA: TGCGCCAGCAGCCATCCCCCTGGACATATGAACACTGAAGCTTTCTTT
CDR3 protein: CASSHPPGHMNTEAFF

clone size: NA
V gene: TRBV6-5
D gene: NA
J gene: TRBJ1-2
CDR3 DNA: TGTGCCAGCAGTTACGACAGGACTAACTATGGCTACACCTTC
CDR3 protein: CASSYDRTNYGYTF

clone size: few
V gene: TRBV7-9
D gene: TRBD2
J gene: TRBJ2-7
CDR3 DNA: TGTGCCAGCAGCTGGGGAGGGAGCGCCTACGAGCAGTACTTC
CDR3 protein: CASSWGGSAYEQYF

clone size: few
V gene: TRBV5-5
D gene: TRBD1
J gene: TRBJ1-1
CDR3 DNA: TGTGCCAGCAGCTACGGACAGGGGGCCCTCCAAGCTTTCTTT
CDR3 protein: CASSYGQGALQAFF

clone size: NA
V gene: TRBV20-1
D gene: NA
J gene: TRBJ2-5
CDR3 DNA: TGCAGTGCTAGAGTCACACAAGAGACCCAGTACTTC
CDR3 protein: CSARVTQETQYF

clone size: NA
V gene: TRBV11-1
D gene: TRBD2
J gene: TRBJ2-5
CDR3 DNA: TGTGCCAGCAGCTTATTAGGACTAGCGGGGGGTATCCAGGAGACCCAGTACTTC
CDR3 protein: CASSLLGLAGGIQETQYF

clone size: few
V gene: TRBV18
D gene: NA
J gene: TRBJ2-7
CDR3 DNA: TGTGCCAGCTCACCACCGGGGACTTTCTACGAGCAGTACTTC
CDR3 protein: CASSPPGTFYEQYF

clone size: NA
V gene: TRBV20-1
D gene: NA
J gene: TRBJ1-4
CDR3 DNA: TGCAGTGCCACCGGAGGTAATGAAAAACTGTTTTTT
CDR3 protein: CSATGGNEKLFF

clone size: few
V gene: TRBV6-5
D gene: TRBD1
J gene: TRBJ1-2
CDR3 DNA: TGTGCCAGCAGTCCCTCGGACAGGGCTTTCTATGGCTACACCTTC
CDR3 protein: CASSPSDRAFYGYTF

clone size: NA
V gene: TRBV7-9
D gene: NA
J gene: TRBJ1-3
CDR3 DNA: TGTGCCAGCAGCTTAGGGGACGTGAGCTCTGGAAACACCATATATTTT
CDR3 protein: CASSLGDVSSGNTIYF

clone size: NA
V gene: TRBV9
D gene: NA
J gene: TRBJ2-1
CDR3 DNA: TGTGCCAGCAGCAAAGGGGGGTCCTACAATGAGCAGTTCTTC
CDR3 protein: CASSKGGSYNEQFF

clone size: few
V gene: TRBV7-6
D gene: TRBD1
J gene: TRBJ1-2
CDR3 DNA: TGTGCCAGCAGCTTAGGTCCGACAGGGACTCCTAACTATGGCTACACCTTC
CDR3 protein: CASSLGPTGTPNYGYTF

clone size: NA
V gene: TRBV20-1
D gene: NA
J gene: TRBJ1-5
CDR3 DNA: TGCAGTGCTCTGGGGACGGGGGCAGGGAATCAGCCCCAGCATTTT
CDR3 protein: CSALGTGAGNQPQHF

clone size: few
V gene: TRBV12-3/TRBV12-4
D gene: NA
J gene: TRBJ2-5
CDR3 DNA: TGTGCCAGCAGTTTTGACGTCTACCCAGGAGTCTTC
CDR3 protein: CASSFDVYPGVF

clone size: NA
V gene: TRBV7-3
D gene: NA
J gene: TRBJ1-2
CDR3 DNA: TGTGCCAGCAGCTTGGGACCAAACGATGGCTACACCTTC
CDR3 protein: CASSLGPNDGYTF

clone size: NA
V gene: TRBV25-1
D gene: NA
J gene: TRBJ2-2
CDR3 DNA: TGTGCCAGCGGGGTCACACAGGGAACTAACACCGGGGAGCTGTTTTTT
CDR3 protein: CASGVTQGTNTGELFF

clone size: NA
V gene: TRBV6-2/TRBV6-3
D gene: NA
J gene: TRBJ2-5
CDR3 DNA: TGTGCCAGCAGTTACTCTACGCAGGGGGAGACCCAGTACTTC
CDR3 protein: CASSYSTQGETQYF